This record concerns one T cell receptor (beta chain) sequence. The data are from a study of T cell changes during pregnancy in multiple sclerosis. Here immunoSEQ multiplex PCR was the method, and the copy in TCRdb shows in-frame clones only, minus some. Of around 53,000 clones in the sample, approximately 90% are singletons; the top ten hold approximately 0.58%. The germline V gene has CDR1 GTSNPN and CDR2 SVGIG (reference sequence). With V trimmed by 1 base and J by 6 bases, 2 bases remained unmatched. This CDR3 is 14 amino acids long. This sequence was found in a female donor with multiple sclerosis, enrolled in a pregnancy study. V and J are TRBV30 and TRBJ2-3; 12 nucleotides align to TRBD1. The source material was CD4+ T cells from peripheral blood mononuclear cells, sampled after pregnancy. The CDR3 bases are TGTGCCTGGAGTGGGGACAGGGGGCGCGATACGCAGTATTTT. This gives the protein CAWSGDRGRDTQYF.